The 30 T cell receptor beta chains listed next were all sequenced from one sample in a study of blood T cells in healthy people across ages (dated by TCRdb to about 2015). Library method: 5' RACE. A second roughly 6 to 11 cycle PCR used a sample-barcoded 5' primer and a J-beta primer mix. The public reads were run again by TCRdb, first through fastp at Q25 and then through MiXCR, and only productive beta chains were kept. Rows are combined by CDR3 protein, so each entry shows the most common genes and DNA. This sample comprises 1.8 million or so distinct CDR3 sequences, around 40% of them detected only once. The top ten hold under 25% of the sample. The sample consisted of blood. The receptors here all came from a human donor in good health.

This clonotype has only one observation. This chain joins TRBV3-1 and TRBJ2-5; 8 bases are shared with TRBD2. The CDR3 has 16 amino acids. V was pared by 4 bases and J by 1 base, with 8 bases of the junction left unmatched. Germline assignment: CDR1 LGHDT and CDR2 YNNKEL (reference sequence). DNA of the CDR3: TGTGCCAGCAGCCCAGTAGCGAGCGGGGGCCAAGAGACCCAGTACTTC. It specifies CASSPVASGGQETQYF.

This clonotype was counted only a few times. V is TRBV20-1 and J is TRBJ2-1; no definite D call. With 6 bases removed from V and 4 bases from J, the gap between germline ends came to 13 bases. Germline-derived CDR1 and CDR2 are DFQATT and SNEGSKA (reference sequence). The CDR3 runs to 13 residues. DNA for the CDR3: TGCAGTGCCCCGGACCAGTATTACAATGAGCAGTTCTTC. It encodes CSAPDQYYNEQFF.

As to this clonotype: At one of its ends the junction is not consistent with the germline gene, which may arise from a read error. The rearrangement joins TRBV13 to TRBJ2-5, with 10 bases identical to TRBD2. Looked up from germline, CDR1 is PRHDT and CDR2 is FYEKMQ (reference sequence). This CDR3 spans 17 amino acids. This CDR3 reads CASSLVLAGGVQETRYF. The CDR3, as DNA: TGTGCCAGCAGCTTAGTGTTAGCGGGGGGAGTGCAAGAGACCCGGTACTTC.

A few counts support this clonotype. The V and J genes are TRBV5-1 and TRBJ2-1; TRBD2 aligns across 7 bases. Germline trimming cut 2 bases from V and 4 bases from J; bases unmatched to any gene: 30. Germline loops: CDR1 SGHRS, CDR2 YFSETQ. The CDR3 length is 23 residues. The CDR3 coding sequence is TGCGCCAGCAGCTTTAATGGAGCGGGACCCCGAAAGTTAGAATTATGGAGATACAATGAGCAGTTCTTC. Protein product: CASSFNGAGPRKLELWRYNEQFF.

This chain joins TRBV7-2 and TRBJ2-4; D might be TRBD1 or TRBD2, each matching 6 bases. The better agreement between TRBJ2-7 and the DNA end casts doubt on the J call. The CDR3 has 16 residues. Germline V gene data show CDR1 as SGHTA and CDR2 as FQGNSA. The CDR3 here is CASSLEGGGRPYEQYF. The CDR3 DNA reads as TGTGCCAGCAGCTTAGAGGGGGGCGGACGACCCTACGAGCAGTACTTC.

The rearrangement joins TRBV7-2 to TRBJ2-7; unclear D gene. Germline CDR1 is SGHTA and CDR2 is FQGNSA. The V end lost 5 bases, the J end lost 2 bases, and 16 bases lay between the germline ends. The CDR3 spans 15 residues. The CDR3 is CASSESIMAPYEQYF. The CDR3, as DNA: TGTGCCAGCAGCGAGTCTATAATGGCCCCCTACGAGCAGTACTTC.

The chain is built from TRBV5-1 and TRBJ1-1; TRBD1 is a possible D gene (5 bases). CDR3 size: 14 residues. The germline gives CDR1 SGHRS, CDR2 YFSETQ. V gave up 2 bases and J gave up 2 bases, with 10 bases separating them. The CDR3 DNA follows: TGCGCCAGCAGCTTCCGGGGGATAAACACTGAAGCTTTCTTT. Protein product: CASSFRGINTEAFF.

The CDR3 region is CASSEARGGRGYF. DNA for the CDR3: TGTGCCAGCAGTGAAGCGAGAGGGGGGCGAGGGTACTTC. The chain has TRBV6-1 and TRBJ2-7, with D possibly called TRBD1 or TRBD2 (6 bases each). The CDR3 loop spans 13 amino acids. Germline-derived CDR1 and CDR2 are MNHNS and SASEGT. Trimming removed 0 bases at V and 12 bases at J, with 15 bases between.

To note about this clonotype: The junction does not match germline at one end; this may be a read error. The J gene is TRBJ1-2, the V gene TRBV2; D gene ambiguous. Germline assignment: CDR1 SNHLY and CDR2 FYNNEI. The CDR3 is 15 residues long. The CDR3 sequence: CASSIPDGSNYGCTF. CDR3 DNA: TGTGCCAGCAGTATCCCAGACGGTTCTAACTATGGCTGCACCTTC.

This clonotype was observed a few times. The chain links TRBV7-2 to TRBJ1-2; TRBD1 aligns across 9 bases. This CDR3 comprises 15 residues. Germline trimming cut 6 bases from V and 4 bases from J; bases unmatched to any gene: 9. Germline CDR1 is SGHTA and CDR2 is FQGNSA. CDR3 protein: CASRYTGGRVYGYTF. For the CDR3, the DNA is TGTGCCAGCAGGTACACAGGGGGCCGAGTCTATGGCTACACCTTC.

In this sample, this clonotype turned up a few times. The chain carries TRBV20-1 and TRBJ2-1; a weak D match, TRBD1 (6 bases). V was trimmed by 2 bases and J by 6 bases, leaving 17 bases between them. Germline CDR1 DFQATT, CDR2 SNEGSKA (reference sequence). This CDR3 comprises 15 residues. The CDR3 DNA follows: TGCAGTGCTAGATCTGGGACAAGGGGCAGCAATGAGCAGTTCTTC. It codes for CSARSGTRGSNEQFF.

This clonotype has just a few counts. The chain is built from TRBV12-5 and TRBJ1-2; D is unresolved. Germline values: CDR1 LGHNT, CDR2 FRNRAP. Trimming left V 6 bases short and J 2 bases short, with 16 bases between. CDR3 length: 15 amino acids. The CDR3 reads CASGIGIGVNYGYTF. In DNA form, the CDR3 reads TGTGCTAGTGGAATTGGTATTGGAGTAAACTATGGCTACACCTTC.

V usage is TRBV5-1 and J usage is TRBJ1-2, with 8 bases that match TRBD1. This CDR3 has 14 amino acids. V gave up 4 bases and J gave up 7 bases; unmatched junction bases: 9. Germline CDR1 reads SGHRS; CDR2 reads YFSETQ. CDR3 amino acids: CASSQTGTGSGYTF. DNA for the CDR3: TGCGCCAGCAGCCAAACCGGGACAGGATCTGGCTACACCTTC.

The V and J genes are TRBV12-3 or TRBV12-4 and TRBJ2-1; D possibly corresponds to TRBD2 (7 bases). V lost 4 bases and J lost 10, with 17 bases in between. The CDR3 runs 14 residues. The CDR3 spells CASSCGGPSVEQFF. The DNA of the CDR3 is TGTGCCAGCAGTTGCGGGGGCCCTTCTGTGGAGCAGTTCTTC.

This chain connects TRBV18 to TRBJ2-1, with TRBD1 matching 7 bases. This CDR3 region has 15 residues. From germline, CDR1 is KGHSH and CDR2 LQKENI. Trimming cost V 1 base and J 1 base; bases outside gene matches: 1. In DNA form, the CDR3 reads TGTGCCAGCTCACCACAGGGACAGTCCTACAATGAGCAGTTCTTC. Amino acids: CASSPQGQSYNEQFF.

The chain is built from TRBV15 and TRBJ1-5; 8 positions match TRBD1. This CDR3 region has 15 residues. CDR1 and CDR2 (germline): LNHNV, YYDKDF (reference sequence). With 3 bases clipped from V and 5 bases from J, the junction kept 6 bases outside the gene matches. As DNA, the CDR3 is TGTGCCACCAGCAGGGGAGGACAGGGAGATCAGCCCCAGCATTTT. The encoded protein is CATSRGGQGDQPQHF.

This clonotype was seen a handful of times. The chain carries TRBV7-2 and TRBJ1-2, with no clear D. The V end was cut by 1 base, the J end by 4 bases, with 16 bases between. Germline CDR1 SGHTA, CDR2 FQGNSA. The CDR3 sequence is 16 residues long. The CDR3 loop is CASSLVVGWQSYGYTF. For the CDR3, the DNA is TGTGCCAGCAGCTTAGTAGTGGGTTGGCAGAGCTATGGCTACACCTTC.

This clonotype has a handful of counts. The CDR3 region has the DNA TGCAGCGCTGCACAGGGGGCAACTAATGAAAAACTGTTTTTT. Encoded protein: CSAAQGATNEKLFF. The V and J genes are TRBV29-1 and TRBJ1-4; 8 bases are shared with TRBD1. V lost 7 bases and J lost 0; bases outside the gene matches: 4. Per germline, CDR1 SQVTM and CDR2 ANQGSEA. The CDR3 has 14 residues.

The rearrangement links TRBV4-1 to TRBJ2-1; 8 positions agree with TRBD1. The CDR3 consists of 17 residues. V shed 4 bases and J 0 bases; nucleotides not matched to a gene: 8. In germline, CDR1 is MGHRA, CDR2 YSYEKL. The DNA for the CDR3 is TGCGCCAGCAGCCTCGTTGGACAGGGCAGCTCCTACAATGAGCAGTTCTTC. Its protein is CASSLVGQGSSYNEQFF.

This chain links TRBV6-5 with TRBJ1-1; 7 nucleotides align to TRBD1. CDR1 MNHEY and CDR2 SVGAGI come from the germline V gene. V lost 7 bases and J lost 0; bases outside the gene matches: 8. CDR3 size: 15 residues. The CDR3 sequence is CASKGSGQMNTEAFF. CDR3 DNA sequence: TGTGCCAGCAAAGGATCGGGACAGATGAACACTGAAGCTTTCTTT.

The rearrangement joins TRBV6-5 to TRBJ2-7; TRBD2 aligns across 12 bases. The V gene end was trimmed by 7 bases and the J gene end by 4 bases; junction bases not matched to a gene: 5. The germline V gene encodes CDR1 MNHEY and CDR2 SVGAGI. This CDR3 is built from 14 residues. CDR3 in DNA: TGTGCCAGCAATCGGCTAGCGGGAGGGTACGAGCAGTACTTC. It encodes CASNRLAGGYEQYF.

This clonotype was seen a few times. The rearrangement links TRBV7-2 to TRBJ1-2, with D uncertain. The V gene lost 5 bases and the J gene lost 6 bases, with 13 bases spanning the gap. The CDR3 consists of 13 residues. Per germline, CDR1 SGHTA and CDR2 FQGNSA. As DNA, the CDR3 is TGTGCCAGCAGCGCGTCAGGCAAACATGGCTACACCTTC. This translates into CASSASGKHGYTF.

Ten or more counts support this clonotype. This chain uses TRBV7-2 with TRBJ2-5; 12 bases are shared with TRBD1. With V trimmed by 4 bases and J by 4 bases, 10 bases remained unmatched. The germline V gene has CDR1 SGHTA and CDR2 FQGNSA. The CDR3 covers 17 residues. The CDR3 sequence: CASSSGQGAGMGETQYF. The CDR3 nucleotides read TGTGCCAGCAGCTCGGGACAGGGGGCCGGAATGGGAGAGACCCAGTACTTC.

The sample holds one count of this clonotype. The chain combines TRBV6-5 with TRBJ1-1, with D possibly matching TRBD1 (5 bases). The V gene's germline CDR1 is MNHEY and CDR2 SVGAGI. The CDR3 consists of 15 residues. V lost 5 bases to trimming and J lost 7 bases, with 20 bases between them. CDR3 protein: CASSVPGTEKNEAFF. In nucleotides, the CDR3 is TGTGCCAGCAGTGTACCTGGGACGGAGAAGAATGAAGCTTTCTTT.

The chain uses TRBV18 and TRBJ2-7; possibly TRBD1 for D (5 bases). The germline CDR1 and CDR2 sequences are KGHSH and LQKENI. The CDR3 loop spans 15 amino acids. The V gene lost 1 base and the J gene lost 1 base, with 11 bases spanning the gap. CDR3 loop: CASSPHKGPSYEQYF. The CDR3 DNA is TGTGCCAGCTCACCACACAAGGGGCCTTCCTACGAGCAGTACTTC.

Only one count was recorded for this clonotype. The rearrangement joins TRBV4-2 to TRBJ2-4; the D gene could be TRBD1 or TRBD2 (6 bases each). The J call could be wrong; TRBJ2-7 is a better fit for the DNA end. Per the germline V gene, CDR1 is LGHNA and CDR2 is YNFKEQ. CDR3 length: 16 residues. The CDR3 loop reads CASSRGATDGSDEQYF. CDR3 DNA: TGTGCCAGCAGCCGGGGGGCCACTGACGGGTCTGACGAGCAGTACTTC.

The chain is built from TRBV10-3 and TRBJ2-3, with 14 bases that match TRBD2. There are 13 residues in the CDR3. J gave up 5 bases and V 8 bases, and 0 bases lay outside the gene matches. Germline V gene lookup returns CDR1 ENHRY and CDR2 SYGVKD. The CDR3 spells CAIGTSGGDTQYF. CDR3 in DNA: TGTGCCATCGGGACTAGCGGGGGAGATACGCAGTATTTT.

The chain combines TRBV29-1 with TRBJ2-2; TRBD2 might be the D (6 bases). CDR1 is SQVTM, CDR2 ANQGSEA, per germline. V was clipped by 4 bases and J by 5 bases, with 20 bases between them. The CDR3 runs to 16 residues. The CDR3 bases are TGCAGCGTTGTTAGGCGGGAACCCTCGGGAACCGGGGAGCTGTTTTTT. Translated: CSVVRREPSGTGELFF.

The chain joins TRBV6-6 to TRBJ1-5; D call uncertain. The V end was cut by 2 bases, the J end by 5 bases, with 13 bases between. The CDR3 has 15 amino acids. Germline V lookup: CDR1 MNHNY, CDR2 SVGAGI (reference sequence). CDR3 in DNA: TGTGCCAGCAGTTACCGTGCGGGCATGGATCAGCCCCAGCATTTT. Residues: CASSYRAGMDQPQHF.

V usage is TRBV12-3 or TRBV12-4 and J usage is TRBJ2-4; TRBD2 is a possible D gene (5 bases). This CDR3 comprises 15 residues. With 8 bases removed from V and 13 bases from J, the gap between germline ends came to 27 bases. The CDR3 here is CASVPGLHVNNEQYF. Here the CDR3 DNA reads TGTGCCAGCGTTCCCGGACTTCACGTTAACAATGAGCAGTACTTC.